The 3 T cell receptor beta chains listed next were all sequenced from one sample in a study of OX40 agonist ivuxolimab in advanced cancers. Sequencing used immunoSEQ multiplex PCR; TCRdb keeps in-frame clones, though not all of them. The sample carries about 40,000 clones, 70% to 90% recorded once. Specimen: CD4+ or CD8+ T cells sorted from blood, collected in a trial of the OX40 agonist ivuxolimab. The receptors derive from an adult with an advanced solid tumor such as melanoma, head and neck, liver or kidney cancer.

This chain links TRBV4-1 with TRBJ1-5; D unclear. This CDR3 is 14 amino acids long. Germline CDR1 and CDR2: MGHRA and YSYEKL. Trimming took 2 bases from V and 0 from J, leaving 5 bases between them. In DNA form, the CDR3 reads TGCGCCAGCAGCCAAATGGATAGCAATCAGCCCCAGCATTTT. Translated, it gives CASSQMDSNQPQHF.

The V gene is TRBV7-8, the J gene TRBJ2-1; TRBD1 might be the D (6 bases). Germline CDR1 SGHVS, CDR2 FQNEAQ. Trimming cost V 5 bases and J 8 bases, with 22 bases left between them. The CDR3 length is 16 residues. In nucleotides, the CDR3 is TGTGCCAGCAGCCCCCACAGGGCGAACAAGTTCGATGAGCAGTTCTTC. It encodes CASSPHRANKFDEQFF.

The chain recombines TRBV9 with TRBJ1-4, with no clear D. This CDR3 has 15 residues. The V and J ends lost 0 bases and 0 bases respectively, with 6 bases between them. Germline V CDR1 and CDR2: SGDLS, YYNGEE. For the CDR3, the DNA is TGTGCCAGCAGCGTAGCGGGAGCAACTAATGAAAAACTGTTTTTT. Protein: CASSVAGATNEKLFF.